These 12 T cell receptor beta chains originate from one sample sequenced in a study of T cells after posttransplantation cyclophosphamide. Busulfan-fludarabine conditioning, marrow transplant, and cyclophosphamide on days +3 and +4 were administered. The repertoire was sequenced with immunoSEQ multiplex PCR; TCRdb's copy has only in-frame clones and lacks some. The table shows approximately 4,900 clones, with 70% to 85% occurring only once. Specimen: PBMCs, collected after allogeneic stem cell transplant with posttransplant cyclophosphamide. Receptor source: a male patient aged 60 to 75 who received an allogeneic stem cell transplant from an unrelated donor, was CMV-positive, and had no GVHD. Some T cells may have come from the graft donor.

The count of this clone is one. The chain uses TRBV5-1 and TRBJ2-2; 12 bases align to TRBD2. The CDR3 contains 18 residues. The junction had 14 bases not matched to a gene; V was cut back by 4 bases and J by 7 bases. CDR1 SGHRS and CDR2 YFSETQ come from the germline V gene. The CDR3 region has the DNA TGCGCCAGCAGCCCTCGACCCGGACTAGCGGGGCAGGTCGGGGAGCTGTTTTTT. Its translation is CASSPRPGLAGQVGELFF.

J is TRBJ1-1 and V is TRBV28; the match to TRBD1 covers 7 bases. After removal of 2 bases from V and 1 base from J, the junction contained 4 bases not matched to a gene. CDR1 and CDR2 from the germline V gene are MDHEN and SYDVKM. The CDR3 has 15 residues. CDR3 amino acids: CASSLPTGTNTEAFF. The CDR3, as DNA: TGTGCCAGCAGTTTACCGACAGGGACGAACACTGAAGCTTTCTTT.

The chain employs TRBV11-2 and TRBJ1-6; D is unclear. From germline, CDR1 is SGHAT and CDR2 FQNNGV. The CDR3 loop spans 13 amino acids. The germline V and J ends were trimmed by 4 bases and 8 bases, with 9 bases remaining between them. The CDR3 nucleotides are TGTGCCAGCAGCTCCAGGCTTGATTCACCCCTCCACTTT. This encodes CASSSRLDSPLHF.

The rearrangement joins TRBV13 to TRBJ2-1; TRBD1 might be the D (6 bases). CDR1 and CDR2 (germline): PRHDT, FYEKMQ (reference sequence). Trimming removed 4 bases at V and 0 bases at J, with 13 bases between. The CDR3 totals 16 residues. Here the CDR3 DNA reads TGTGCCAGCAGCTGGGGCGACAGGAGCTCCTACAATGAGCAGTTCTTC. It is translated as CASSWGDRSSYNEQFF.

This clone was found a few times. The CDR3 protein is CASSAPREGGRQPQHF. CDR3 sequence (DNA): TGTGCCAGCAGTGCGCCCCGGGAGGGGGGACGGCAGCCCCAGCATTTT. The J gene is TRBJ1-5, the V gene TRBV6-1; D may be TRBD1 (6 bases). This CDR3 has 16 amino acids. V lost 4 bases to trimming and J lost 7 bases, with 20 bases between them. Germline lookup yields CDR1 MNHNS and CDR2 SASEGT.

The J gene is TRBJ1-2, the V gene TRBV6-4; the D gene is possibly TRBD1 (5 bases). Germline assignment: CDR1 MRHNA and CDR2 SNTAGT. V lost 2 bases and J 3 bases, leaving 22 bases between the germline ends. The CDR3 is 18 amino acids. The CDR3 reads CASSDPRIWGFPHYGYTF. The CDR3 bases are TGTGCCAGCAGTGACCCGAGGATTTGGGGCTTTCCGCACTATGGCTACACCTTC.

The chain couples TRBV6-8 to TRBJ1-1, with D possibly TRBD1 on 5 matching bases. CDR1 is MNHGY, CDR2 SAAAGT, per germline. The V end was cut by 2 bases, the J end by 1 base, with 5 bases between. CDR3 length: 13 residues. The CDR3 spells CASSYQGNTEAFF. In DNA, the CDR3 is TGTGCCAGCAGTTACCAGGGGAACACTGAAGCTTTCTTT.

The rearrangement uses TRBV6-4 and TRBJ2-1, with D tentatively TRBD2 (7 bases). Germline V gene sequence: CDR1 MRHNA, CDR2 SNTAGT. There are 17 residues in the CDR3. Trimming removed 6 bases at V and 2 bases at J, with 20 bases between. This CDR3 reads CASSERGGASAYNEQFF. The DNA of the CDR3 is TGTGCCAGCAGCGAAAGGGGGGGGGCTTCTGCCTACAATGAGCAGTTCTTC.

This clone has just a few counts. The rearrangement links TRBV5-6 to TRBJ2-7; 10 bases are a match to TRBD2. V lost 2 bases to trimming and J lost 3 bases; unmatched junction nucleotides: 2. Germline-derived CDR1 and CDR2 are SGHDT and YYEEEE. This CDR3 region has 14 residues. This CDR3 reads CASSLSSGSYEQYF. The CDR3 region has the DNA TGTGCCAGCAGCTTATCTAGCGGGAGCTACGAGCAGTACTTC.

Sample share makes this clone medium-sized (0.01 to 0.1%). This chain joins TRBV4-3 and TRBJ2-6; tentatively, D is TRBD2 (5 bases). CDR3 length equals 16 residues. The V end lost 4 bases, the J end lost 0 bases, and 10 bases lay between the germline ends. Germline CDR1 LGHNA, CDR2 YSLEER. CDR3 nucleotides: TGCGCCAGCAGCCCTATAGGAGGCTCTGGGGCCAACGTCCTGACTTTC. Encoded protein: CASSPIGGSGANVLTF.

The CDR3 DNA reads as TGCGCCAGCAACGACAGGGACCACGGCTACACCTTC. It specifies CASNDRDHGYTF. The chain has TRBV10-2 and TRBJ1-2, with 7 bases aligning to TRBD1. Per germline, CDR1 WSHSY and CDR2 SAAADI. The CDR3 has 12 amino acids. With V trimmed by 7 bases and J by 8 bases, 7 bases remained unmatched.

The rearrangement joins TRBV5-5 to TRBJ2-7; D not resolved. Germline V gene data show CDR1 as SGHKS and CDR2 as YYEKEE (reference sequence). The CDR3 loop spans 15 amino acids. Trimming stripped 0 bases from V and 4 bases from J, with 14 bases between. This CDR3 is CASSLAADPGYEQYF. The CDR3 DNA reads as TGTGCCAGCAGCTTGGCGGCCGACCCAGGTTACGAGCAGTACTTC.